This entry is about one T cell receptor beta chain. What it recognizes is unknown. This sample was taken from a study of human T cells and chemical hapten exposure. As for the study in general: Chiefly female patients presented with alopecia areata, totalis or universalis. Mainly, slight library volume differences in the pool made TCR yields vary. Study-wide findings and caveats: Expanded TCRs produced significantly more large CDR3 similarity clusters than controls did.

As for time point: patch test 2, 6 weeks after DPC sensitization. Treatment given: therapeutic diphenylcyclopropenone sensitization with weekly scalp DPC. This CDR3 region has 13 residues. In germline, CDR1 is SQVTM, CDR2 ANQGSEA. The V end was cut by 1 base, the J end by 0 bases, with 6 bases between. The library tagged each cDNA molecule with unique molecular identifiers. In TCRdb, the RACE reads were re-called with MiXCR into one record per CDR3 protein. Seen here are about 140,000 distinct CDR3 sequences, 10% to 15% observed once, and the top ten hold 1.2% to 1.5%. The V gene is TRBV29-1, the J gene TRBJ1-1; no definite D call. The sample was whole blood, taken in connection with sensitization to the hapten diphenylcyclopropenone (DPC). This receptor was taken from a woman aged 45-65 years with alopecia areata. Some clones in this sample may be carry-over from other donors' samples. The CDR3 is CSVEGTLNTEAFF. The CDR3 nucleotides are TGCAGCGTTGAAGGGACGCTGAACACTGAAGCTTTCTTT.